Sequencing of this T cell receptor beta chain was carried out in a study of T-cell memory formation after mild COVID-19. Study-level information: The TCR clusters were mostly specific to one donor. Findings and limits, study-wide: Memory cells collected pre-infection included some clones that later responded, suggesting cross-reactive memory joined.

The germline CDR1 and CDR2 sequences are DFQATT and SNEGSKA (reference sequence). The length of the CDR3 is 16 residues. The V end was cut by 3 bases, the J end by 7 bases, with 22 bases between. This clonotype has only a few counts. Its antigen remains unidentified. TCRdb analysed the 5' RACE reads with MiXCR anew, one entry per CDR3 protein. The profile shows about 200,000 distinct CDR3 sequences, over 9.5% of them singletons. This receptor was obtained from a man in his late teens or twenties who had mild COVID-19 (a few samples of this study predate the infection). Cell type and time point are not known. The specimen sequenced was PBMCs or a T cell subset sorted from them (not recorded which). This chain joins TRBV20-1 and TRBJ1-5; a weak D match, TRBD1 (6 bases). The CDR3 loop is CSASRSWGGFTQPQHF. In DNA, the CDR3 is TGCAGTGCTAGCCGATCTTGGGGGGGCTTCACACAGCCCCAGCATTTT.